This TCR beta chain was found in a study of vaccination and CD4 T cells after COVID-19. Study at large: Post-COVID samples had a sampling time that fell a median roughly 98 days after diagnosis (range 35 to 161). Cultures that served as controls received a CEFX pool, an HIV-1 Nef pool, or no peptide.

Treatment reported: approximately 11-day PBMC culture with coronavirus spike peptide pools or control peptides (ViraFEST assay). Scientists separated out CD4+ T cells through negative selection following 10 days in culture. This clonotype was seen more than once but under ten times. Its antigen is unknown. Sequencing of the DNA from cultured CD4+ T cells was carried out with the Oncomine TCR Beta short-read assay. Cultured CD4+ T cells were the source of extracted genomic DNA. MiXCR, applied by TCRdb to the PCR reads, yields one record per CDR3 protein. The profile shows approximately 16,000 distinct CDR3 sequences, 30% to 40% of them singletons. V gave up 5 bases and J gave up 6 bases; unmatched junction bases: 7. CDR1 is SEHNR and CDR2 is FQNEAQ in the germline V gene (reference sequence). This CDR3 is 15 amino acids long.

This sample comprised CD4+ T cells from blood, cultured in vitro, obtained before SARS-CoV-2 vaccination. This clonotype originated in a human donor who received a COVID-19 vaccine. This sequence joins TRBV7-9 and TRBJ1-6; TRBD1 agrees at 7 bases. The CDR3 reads CASSPLTGSNSPLHF. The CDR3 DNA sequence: TGTGCCAGCAGCCCATTGACAGGGAGTAATTCACCCCTCCACTTT.